This T cell receptor beta chain comes out of a study of identical twins. General study results and limits: Models underestimated out-of-frame TCR alpha sharing in monozygotic twins. Analyses of zero insertions could, in part, be confounded by invariant MAIT and iNKT cells.

This clonotype was detected many times. Its antigen is currently unknown. Carrying unique molecular identifiers, the cDNA also gained a universal primer site through template switching. TCRdb re-analysed the 5' RACE reads in MiXCR, keeping a single row per CDR3 protein. The sample records about 700,000 distinct CDR3 sequences, around 6.1% being singletons. Everyone who gave samples was a healthy Caucasian. The junction had 6 bases not matched to a gene; V was cut back by 5 bases and J by 2 bases. There are 14 residues in the CDR3. The germline gives CDR1 SEHNR, CDR2 FQNEAQ (reference sequence). The chain uses TRBV7-9 and TRBJ2-7, with TRBD1 matching 7 bases. Material: naive T cells sorted from blood. The source of this sequence is a young man in good health. The CDR3 loop reads CASSNRGLPYEQYF. DNA for the CDR3: TGTGCCAGCAGCAACAGGGGCCTCCCCTACGAGCAGTACTTC.